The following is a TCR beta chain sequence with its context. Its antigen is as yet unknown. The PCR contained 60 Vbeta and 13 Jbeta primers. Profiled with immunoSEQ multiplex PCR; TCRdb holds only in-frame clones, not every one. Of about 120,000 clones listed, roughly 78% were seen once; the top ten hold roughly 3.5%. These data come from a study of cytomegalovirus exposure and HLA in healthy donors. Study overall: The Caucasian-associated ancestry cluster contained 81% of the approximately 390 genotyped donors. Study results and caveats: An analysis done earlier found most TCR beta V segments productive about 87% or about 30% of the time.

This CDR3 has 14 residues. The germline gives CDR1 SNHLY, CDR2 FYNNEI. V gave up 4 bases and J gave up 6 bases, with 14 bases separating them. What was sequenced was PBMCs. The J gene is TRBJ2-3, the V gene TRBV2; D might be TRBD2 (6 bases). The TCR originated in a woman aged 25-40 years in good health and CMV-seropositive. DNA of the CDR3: TGTGCCAGCAGTGTGGAGGGGCTTTCGGATACGCAGTATTTT. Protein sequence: CASSVEGLSDTQYF.